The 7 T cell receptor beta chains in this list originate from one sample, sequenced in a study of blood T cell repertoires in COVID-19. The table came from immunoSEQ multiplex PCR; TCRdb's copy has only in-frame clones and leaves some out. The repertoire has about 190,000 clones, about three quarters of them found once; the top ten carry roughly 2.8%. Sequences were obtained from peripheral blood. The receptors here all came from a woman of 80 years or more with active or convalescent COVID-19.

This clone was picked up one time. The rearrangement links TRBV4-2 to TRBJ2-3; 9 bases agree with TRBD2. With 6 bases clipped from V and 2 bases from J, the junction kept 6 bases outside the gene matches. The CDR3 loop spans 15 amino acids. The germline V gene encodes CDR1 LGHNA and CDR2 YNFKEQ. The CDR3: CASRVSGGLTDTQYF. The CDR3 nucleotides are TGTGCCAGCAGAGTAAGCGGGGGGCTCACAGATACGCAGTATTTT.

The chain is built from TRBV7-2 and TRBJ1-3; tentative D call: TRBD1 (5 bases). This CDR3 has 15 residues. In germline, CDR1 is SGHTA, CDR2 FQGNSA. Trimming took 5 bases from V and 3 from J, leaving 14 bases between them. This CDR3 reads CASSRTLDSGNTIYF. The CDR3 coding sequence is TGTGCCAGCAGCCGGACCCTCGACAGTGGAAACACCATATATTTT.

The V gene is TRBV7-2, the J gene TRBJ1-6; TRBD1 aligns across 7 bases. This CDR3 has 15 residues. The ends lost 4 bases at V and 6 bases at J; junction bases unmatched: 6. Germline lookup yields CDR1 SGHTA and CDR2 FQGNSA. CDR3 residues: CASSSRQGGNSPLHF. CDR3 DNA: TGTGCCAGCAGCTCGAGACAGGGCGGTAATTCACCCCTCCACTTT.

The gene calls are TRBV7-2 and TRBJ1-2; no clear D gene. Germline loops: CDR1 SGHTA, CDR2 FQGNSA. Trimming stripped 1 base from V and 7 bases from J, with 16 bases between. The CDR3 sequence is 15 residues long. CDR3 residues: CASSLDRGPSRGYTF. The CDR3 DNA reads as TGTGCCAGCAGCTTAGATCGGGGTCCTAGTCGTGGCTACACCTTC.

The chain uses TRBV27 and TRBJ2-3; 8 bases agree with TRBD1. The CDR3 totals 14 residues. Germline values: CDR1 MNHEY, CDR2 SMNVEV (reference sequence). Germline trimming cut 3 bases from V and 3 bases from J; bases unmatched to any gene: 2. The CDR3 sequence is CASSFQGATDTQYF. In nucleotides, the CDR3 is TGTGCCAGCAGTTTCCAGGGGGCAACAGATACGCAGTATTTT.

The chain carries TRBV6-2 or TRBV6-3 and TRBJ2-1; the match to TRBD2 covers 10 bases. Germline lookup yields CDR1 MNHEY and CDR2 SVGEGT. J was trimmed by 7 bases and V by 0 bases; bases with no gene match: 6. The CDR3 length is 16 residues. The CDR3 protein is CASSYSSSGGRNEQFF. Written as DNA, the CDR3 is TGTGCCAGCAGTTACTCGAGTAGCGGGGGGAGGAATGAGCAGTTCTTC.

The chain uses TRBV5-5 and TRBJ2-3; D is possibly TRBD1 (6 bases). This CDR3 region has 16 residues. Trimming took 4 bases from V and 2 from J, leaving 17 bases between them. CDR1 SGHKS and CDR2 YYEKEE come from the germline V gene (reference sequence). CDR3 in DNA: TGTGCCAGCAGCCGGATCAGACAGGACAACACAGATACGCAGTATTTT. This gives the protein CASSRIRQDNTDTQYF.